This T cell receptor beta chain comes out of a study of beta chain features in type 1 diabetes. Whole-study results and caveats: A moderate, significant TCRB CDR3 shortening appeared in type 1 diabetes across four CD4+ subsets. In the patient group, naive, central memory and Treg TCRB repertoires seemed more alike than in the healthy donor group. Sequencing of cDNA might inflate the share of cells that strongly express TCR.

Every isolated RNA sample was fully reverse transcribed, so sequencing captured expressed TCRB transcripts. Naive, central memory and regulatory T cell samples averaged about 3.57 million reads. The repertoire was sequenced with immunoSEQ multiplex PCR; TCRdb's copy has only in-frame clones and lacks some. The sample records hundreds of thousands of clones, around a sixth being singletons. This clone came up a few times. No antigen is known for it. The sample contains more than one DNA sequence encoding this CDR3. This TCR was recovered from a young man in good health. Sequencing was performed on naive CD4+ T cells from blood.

The CDR3: CASSPGGQGNTEAFF. The CDR3 DNA sequence: TGTGCCAGCAGCCCAGGCGGACAGGGAAACACTGAAGCTTTCTTT. The chain couples TRBV5-4 to TRBJ1-1, with 8 bases that match TRBD1. The CDR3 covers 15 residues. The junction had 7 bases not matched to a gene; V was cut back by 4 bases and J by 2 bases. CDR1 and CDR2 from the germline V gene are SGHNT and YYREEE (reference sequence).